The 2 T cell receptor beta chains below all came from one sample that was sequenced in a study of spatial heterogeneity in lung cancer. General study findings and limits: Mutation tallies in tumors tracked expanded intratumoral alpha and beta TCR counts.

These TCRs are of unknown antigen specificity. TCRdb reanalysed the 5' RACE reads using MiXCR and keeps one entry per CDR3 protein. The table lists some 18,000 distinct CDR3 sequences, 7.5% of them singletons, with 23% in the top ten. Time point: sample taken at primary tumor resection. This sample comprised lung tumor tissue, obtained at surgery. The source is a male donor with early-stage non-small cell lung cancer.

At least ten counts were recorded for this clonotype. The genes are TRBV7-2 and TRBJ1-5; 9 bases line up with TRBD1. The CDR3 consists of 14 residues. J gave up 4 bases and V 6 bases, and 4 bases lay outside the gene matches. CDR1 is SGHTA and CDR2 is FQGNSA in the germline V gene. The CDR3 sequence is CASRRGQGNQPQHF. DNA of the CDR3: TGTGCCAGCAGGCGCGGACAGGGGAATCAGCCCCAGCATTTT.

V is TRBV3-1 and J is TRBJ2-1; D perhaps matches TRBD1 (6 bases). V shed 1 base and J shed 4 bases, with 11 bases lying between them. This CDR3 has 15 residues. Germline lookup yields CDR1 LGHDT and CDR2 YNNKEL (reference sequence). The CDR3: CASSQVNRVYNEQFF. The CDR3 DNA is TGTGCCAGCAGCCAAGTAAACAGGGTGTACAATGAGCAGTTCTTC.